These T cell receptor beta chains were read from a single sample in a study of cytomegalovirus exposure and HLA in healthy donors. This table comes from immunoSEQ multiplex PCR, and its TCRdb copy is limited to in-frame clones, with some not included. This table holds fewer than 200,000 clones, under 85% found once. Specimen: PBMCs. The receptors shown here come from a middle-aged man in good health and CMV-seronegative. CDR3s include the opening cysteine and the closing phenylalanine or tryptophan. The order of the fields is D gene, V gene, J gene, clone size, CDR3 DNA, CDR3 protein. A D gene is named only where the DNA matches it firmly. Size is omitted from some rows. Given values are once, few, many or a class for expanded clones.

TRBD2,TRBV30,TRBJ2-7,.,TGTGCCTGGAAGCGGACTAGCGGATACGAGCAGTACTTC,CAWKRTSGYEQYF
.,TRBV11-2,TRBJ1-3,.,TGTGCCAGCAGCTTACACGCGGACTCTGGAAACACCATATATTTT,CASSLHADSGNTIYF
.,TRBV29-1,TRBJ1-1,.,TGCAGCGTTGAAAGCAGGAACGCAGCTTTCTTT,CSVESRNAAFF
TRBD1,TRBV7-3,TRBJ1-2,.,TGTGCCAGCAGCTTACGTCAGGGGGCTAGAGGCTACACCTTC,CASSLRQGARGYTF
.,TRBV5-1,TRBJ2-6,.,TGCGCCAGCAGCCTGAGGGTGTCTGGGGCCAACGTCCTGACTTTC,CASSLRVSGANVLTF
TRBD2,TRBV7-2,TRBJ2-7,.,TGTGCCAGCAGCCAGGGACTAGCGGGAGGCAGAGGGGGCAACGAGCAGTACTTC,CASSQGLAGGRGGNEQYF
.,TRBV28,TRBJ2-2,.,TGTGCCAGCAGTTTAAGCGCAGGTCCGAACACCGGGGGGCTGTTTTTT,CASSLSAGPNTGGLFF
TRBD2,TRBV14,TRBJ2-1,.,TGTGCCAGCAGCCAAGGGACTAGCCTATACAATGAGCAGTTCTTC,CASSQGTSLYNEQFF
.,TRBV12-5,TRBJ2-7,few,TGTGCTAGTGGTTTGGTACGATGGGCCGAGACGGGGGAGCAGTACTTC,CASGLVRWAETGEQYF
TRBD1,TRBV4-2,TRBJ2-5,.,TGTGCCAGCAGCTTTGGACAGGGTAGCCTCATGTCGGCCCAGTACTTC,CASSFGQGSLMSAQYF
TRBD1,TRBV7-2,TRBJ2-3,.,TGTGCCAGCAGCTTTCGGGACAGCCGCACAGATACGCAGTATTTT,CASSFRDSRTDTQYF
.,TRBV4-2,TRBJ2-5,.,TGTGCCAGCAGCCAAGATTTGACTAGTAAATCAGAGACCCAGTACTTC,CASSQDLTSKSETQYF
.,TRBV6-1,TRBJ1-5,.,TGTGCCAGCAGTGAACCCGATCAGCCCCAGCATTTT,CASSEPDQPQHF
TRBD2,TRBV7-2,TRBJ2-4,.,TGTGCCAGCAGCTTAGCGAAGGCTAGCGGGAGGTTCCAAAACATTCAGTACTTC,CASSLAKASGRFQNIQYF
.,TRBV4-3,TRBJ2-7,once,TGCGCCAGCAGCCAAGGGGAGCCGGGTAACGAGCAGTACTTC,CASSQGEPGNEQYF
TRBD1,TRBV28,TRBJ1-2,.,TGTGCCAGCAGTTTTGGGACAGCTAACTATGGCTACACCTTC,CASSFGTANYGYTF
.,TRBV11-2,TRBJ2-7,.,TGTGCCAGCAGCTTAGACCCCGGCAGGGCCTACGAGCAGTACTTC,CASSLDPGRAYEQYF
TRBD1,TRBV15,TRBJ1-6,.,TGTGCCACCAGCAGAACAGGGGCCGATAATTCACCCCTCCACTTT,CATSRTGADNSPLHF
.,TRBV7-8,TRBJ1-4,.,TGTGCCAGCAGCTTCCGACAGGTTATGGCAACTAATGAAAAACTGTTTTTT,CASSFRQVMATNEKLFF
TRBD1,TRBV7-9,TRBJ1-1,.,TGTGCCAGCAGCGTTAGACAGGGTGAAACTGAAGCTTTCTTT,CASSVRQGETEAFF
.,TRBV6-1,TRBJ2-7,.,TGTGCCAGCAGTGAAGGGCCAGGGGCTAAATACGAGCAGTACTTC,CASSEGPGAKYEQYF
.,TRBV19,TRBJ1-1,.,TGTGCCAGTACCCAAACGGTGGGAGGTGGGGCTTTCTTT,CASTQTVGGGAFF
TRBD2,TRBV6-5,TRBJ2-7,.,TGTGCCAGCAGTTACCGGGACTATCCCCCCTACGAGCAGTACTTC,CASSYRDYPPYEQYF
TRBD1,TRBV7-3,TRBJ1-1,.,TGTGCCAGCAGCTTAACACCAGGGGGCACTGAAGCTTTCTTT,CASSLTPGGTEAFF
TRBD2,TRBV5-5,TRBJ2-1,.,TGTGCCAGCAGCTTGGACCCGGGACTAGGTTCCAATGAGCAGTTCTTC,CASSLDPGLGSNEQFF
TRBD1,TRBV30,TRBJ2-2,.,TGTGCCTGGACCAGGGGGCACGGGGAGCTGTTTTTT,CAWTRGHGELFF
TRBD2,TRBV18,TRBJ2-1,once,TGTGCCAGCTCAGCCAGGACTAGCGGGAAGAATGAGCAGTTCTTC,CASSARTSGKNEQFF
.,TRBV5-1,TRBJ2-4,.,TGCGCCAGCAGCCCTACAGTAGCCAAAAACATTCAGTACTTC,CASSPTVAKNIQYF
.,TRBV6-5,TRBJ2-7,.,TGTGCCAGCAGTTACCACAACAACTACGAGCAGTACTTC,CASSYHNNYEQYF
.,TRBV11-2,TRBJ1-1,.,TGTGCCAGCAGCTTACCGGGGAACACTGAAGCTTTCTTT,CASSLPGNTEAFF
TRBD2,TRBV5-4,TRBJ2-2,.,TGTGCCAGCAGCTCAATAGCGGGAGGGAGGAACACCGGGGAGCTGTTTTTT,CASSSIAGGRNTGELFF
.,TRBV23-1,TRBJ2-3,.,TGCGCCAGCAGTCAATCTTGGGGGGGCACAGATACGCAGTATTTT,CASSQSWGGTDTQYF
TRBD1,TRBV5-1,TRBJ2-1,.,TGCGCCAGCAGCTTTGGACAGGTATACAATGAGCAGTTCTTC,CASSFGQVYNEQFF
TRBD1,TRBV7-8,TRBJ1-2,.,TGTGCCAGCAGCCAGGACAGGCGGTGGGGCTATGGCTACACCTTC,CASSQDRRWGYGYTF
TRBD2,TRBV2,TRBJ2-7,.,TGTGCCAGCACCTTTAGCGGGAGTAAGTACGAGCAGTACTTC,CASTFSGSKYEQYF
.,TRBV19,TRBJ2-5,once,TGTGCCAGCCCGTTACCGACGGGACACGGGGGGGAGACCCAGTACTTC,CASPLPTGHGGETQYF
.,TRBV7-2,TRBJ2-5,.,TGTGCCAGTCAGGCCGGGCCAAGCGGAGGGGAGACCCAGTACTTC,CASQAGPSGGETQYF
.,TRBV7-8,TRBJ1-4,few,TGTGCCAGCAGCGAGAACACAGAGAGAAGGGAAAAACTGTTTTTT,CASSENTERREKLFF
TRBD1,TRBV7-7,TRBJ1-4,.,TGTGCTAGCAGCTTGGGACAGGGGCCGCCTAATGAAAAACTGTTTTTT,CASSLGQGPPNEKLFF
TRBD2,TRBV9,TRBJ2-3,.,TGTGCCAGCAGCGTAGACGCAGCGGGGGGCGCGGATACGCAGTATTTT,CASSVDAAGGADTQYF
.,TRBV6-1,TRBJ1-3,.,TGTGCCAGCAGTCCCGGGGGAAACACCATATATTTT,CASSPGGNTIYF
.,TRBV6-1,TRBJ1-1,.,TGTGCCAGCACCCCCGGTCGCCCGAACACTGAAGCTTTCTTT,CASTPGRPNTEAFF
.,TRBV21-1,TRBJ2-7,once,TGTGCCAGCAGCCCAGACACCCTCTACGAGCAGTACTTC,CASSPDTLYEQYF
.,TRBV9,TRBJ2-1,.,TGTGCCAGCAGCCCCAGTGATCGACGAGGTAATGAGCAGTTCTTC,CASSPSDRRGNEQFF
.,TRBV29-1,TRBJ1-2,.,TGCAGCGTGGCCTCACTGGGGGGAGGGAACTATGGCTACACCTTC,CSVASLGGGNYGYTF
.,TRBV7-9,TRBJ2-1,.,TGTGCCAGCAGCCTCACGGTTTACAATGAGCAGTTCTTC,CASSLTVYNEQFF
.,TRBV7-3,TRBJ2-3,.,TGTGCCAGCAGCTTAAAACTAGGGCCAGATACGCAGTATTTT,CASSLKLGPDTQYF
.,TRBV2,TRBJ2-7,.,TGTGCCAGCCTCGGAACCCTAAACAGGCAGTACTTC,CASLGTLNRQYF
TRBD2,TRBV7-2,TRBJ2-1,.,TGTGCCAGCAGCTTAATGAGCGGGGCCTCCTACAATGAGCAGTTCTTC,CASSLMSGASYNEQFF
.,TRBV4-1,TRBJ2-5,.,TGCGCCAGCAGCCAAGGACTTGTCGGAGAGACCCAGTACTTC,CASSQGLVGETQYF
.,TRBV28,TRBJ1-2,.,TGTGCCGGCCGGGACACTGCTAACTATGGCTACACCTTC,CAGRDTANYGYTF
TRBD1,TRBV6-1,TRBJ1-2,.,TGTGCCAGCAACTCCGGGACAGGGGGTAACTATGGCTACACCTTC,CASNSGTGGNYGYTF
TRBD1,TRBV6-6,TRBJ1-1,.,TGTGCCAGCAGTTACGGAGGGGGCAGGAGGGACACTGAAGCTTTCTTT,CASSYGGGRRDTEAFF
.,TRBV7-6,TRBJ1-1,.,TGTGCCAGCAGCTCAGGCCCCCGGAACACTGAAGCTTTCTTT,CASSSGPRNTEAFF
TRBD2,TRBV4-3,TRBJ2-1,.,TGCGCCAGCAGCCAAGAAGGGCTAGCGGCTTACAATGAGCAGTTCTTC,CASSQEGLAAYNEQFF